This T cell receptor beta chain comes out of a study of blood T cell repertoires in COVID-19. Study-wide context: Acute-phase and convalescent COVID-19 samples originated in the United States, Italy and Spain. From T cells, B-cell-depleted T cells, or PBMCs came the material, which was cDNA or gDNA.

Study processing details: Amplified reference gene primers provided the basis for estimating nucleated cell counts. Profiled with immunoSEQ multiplex PCR; TCRdb holds only in-frame clones, not every one. The V and J calls and clone size were taken over from that table, and D and trimming were inferred from the DNA. The sample carries some 370,000 clones, about 89% recorded once. This CDR3 is 19 amino acids long. This rearrangement joins TRBV21-1 to TRBJ2-1; no check of the table's D call, TRBD2, against the DNA was made. TRBV21-1 constitutes a pseudogene. The receptor was isolated from a man aged 40-55 years with acute or convalescent COVID-19. The sequencing sample was made of peripheral blood. CDR3 DNA: TGTGCCAGCAGCAAAGTGGGGACTAGCGGGAGCAGAGCCTACAATGAGCAGTTCTTC. Translated: CASSKVGTSGSRAYNEQFF.